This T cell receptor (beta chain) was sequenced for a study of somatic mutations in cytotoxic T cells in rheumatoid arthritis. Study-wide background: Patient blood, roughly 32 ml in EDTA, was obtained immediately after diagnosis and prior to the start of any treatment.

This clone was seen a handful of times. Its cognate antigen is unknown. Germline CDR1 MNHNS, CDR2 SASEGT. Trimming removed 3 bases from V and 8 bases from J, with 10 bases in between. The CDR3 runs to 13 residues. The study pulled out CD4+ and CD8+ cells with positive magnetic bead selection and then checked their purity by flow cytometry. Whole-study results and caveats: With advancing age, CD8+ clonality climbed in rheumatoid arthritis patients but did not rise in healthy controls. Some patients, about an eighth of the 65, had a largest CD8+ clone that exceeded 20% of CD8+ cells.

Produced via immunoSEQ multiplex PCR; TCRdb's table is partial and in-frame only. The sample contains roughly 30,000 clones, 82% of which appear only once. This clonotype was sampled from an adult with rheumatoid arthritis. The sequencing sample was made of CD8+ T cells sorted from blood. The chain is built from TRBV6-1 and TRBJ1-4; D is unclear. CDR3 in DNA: TGTGCCAGCAGTGAGTCAGAATTCGAAAAACTGTTTTTT. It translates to CASSESEFEKLFF.